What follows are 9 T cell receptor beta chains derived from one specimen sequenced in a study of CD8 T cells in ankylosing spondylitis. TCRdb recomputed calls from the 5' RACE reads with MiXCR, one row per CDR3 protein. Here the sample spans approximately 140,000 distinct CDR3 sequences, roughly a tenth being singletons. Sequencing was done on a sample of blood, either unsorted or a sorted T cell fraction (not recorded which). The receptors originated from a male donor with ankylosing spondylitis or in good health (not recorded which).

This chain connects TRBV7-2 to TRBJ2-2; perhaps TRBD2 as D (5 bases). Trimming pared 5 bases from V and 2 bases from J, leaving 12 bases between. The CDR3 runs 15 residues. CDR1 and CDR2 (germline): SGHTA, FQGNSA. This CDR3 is CASSNTRINTGELFF. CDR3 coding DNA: TGTGCCAGCAGCAACACTAGAATTAACACCGGGGAGCTGTTTTTT.

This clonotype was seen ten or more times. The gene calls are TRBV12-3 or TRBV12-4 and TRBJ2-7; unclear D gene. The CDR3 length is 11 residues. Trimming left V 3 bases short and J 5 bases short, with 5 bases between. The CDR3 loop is CASSFGHEQYF. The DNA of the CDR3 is TGTGCCAGCAGTTTCGGTCACGAGCAGTACTTC.

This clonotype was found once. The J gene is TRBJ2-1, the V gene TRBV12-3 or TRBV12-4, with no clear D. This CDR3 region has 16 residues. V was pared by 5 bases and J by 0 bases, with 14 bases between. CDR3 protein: CASSPDDKFSYNEQFF. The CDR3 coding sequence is TGTGCCAGCAGTCCCGACGACAAGTTCTCCTACAATGAGCAGTTCTTC.

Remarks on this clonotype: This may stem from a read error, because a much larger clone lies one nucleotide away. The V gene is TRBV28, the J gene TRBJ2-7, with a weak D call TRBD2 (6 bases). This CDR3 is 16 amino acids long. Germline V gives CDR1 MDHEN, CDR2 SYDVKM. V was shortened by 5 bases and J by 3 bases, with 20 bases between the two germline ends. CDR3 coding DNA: TGTGCCAGCAGTGTCTCCAGGACGAAGGGAGGCTACGAGCAGTACTTC. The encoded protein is CASSVSRTKGGYEQYF.

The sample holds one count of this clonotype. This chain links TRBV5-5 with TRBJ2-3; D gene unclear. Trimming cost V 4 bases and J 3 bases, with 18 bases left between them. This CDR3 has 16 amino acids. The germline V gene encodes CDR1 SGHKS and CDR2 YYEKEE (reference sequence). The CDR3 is CASSNQRRAGTDTQYF. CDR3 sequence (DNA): TGTGCCAGCAGCAACCAGCGACGGGCCGGAACAGATACGCAGTATTTT.

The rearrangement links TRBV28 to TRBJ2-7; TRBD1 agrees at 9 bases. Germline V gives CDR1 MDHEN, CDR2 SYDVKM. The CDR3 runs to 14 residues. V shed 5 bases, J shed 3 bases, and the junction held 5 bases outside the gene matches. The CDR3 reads CASSHQTGGYEQYF. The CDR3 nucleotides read TGTGCCAGCAGTCACCAGACAGGGGGCTACGAGCAGTACTTC.

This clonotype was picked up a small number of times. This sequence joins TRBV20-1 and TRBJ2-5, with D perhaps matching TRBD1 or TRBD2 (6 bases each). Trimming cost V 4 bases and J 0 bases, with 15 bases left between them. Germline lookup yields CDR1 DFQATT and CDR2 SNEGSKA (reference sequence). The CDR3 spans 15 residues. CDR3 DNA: TGCAGTGCTAAGGGGGGCAATTGGTACCAAGAGACCCAGTACTTC. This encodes CSAKGGNWYQETQYF.

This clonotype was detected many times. The CDR3 nucleotides are TGTGCCAGCAGCTTGTCCAGAATTGGCCAAGAGACCCAGTACTTC. This encodes CASSLSRIGQETQYF. This chain joins TRBV5-5 and TRBJ2-5; no clear D. The V and J ends lost 1 base and 1 base respectively, with 11 bases between them. There are 15 residues in the CDR3. Germline assignment: CDR1 SGHKS and CDR2 YYEKEE (reference sequence).

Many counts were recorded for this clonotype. CDR3 nucleotide sequence: TGTGCCAGTAGTATTATGACAGACTACGAGCAGTACTTC. Protein product: CASSIMTDYEQYF. The chain uses TRBV19 and TRBJ2-7, with TRBD1 as a possible D gene (5 bases). With 3 bases removed from V and 3 bases from J, the gap between germline ends came to 9 bases. Germline V CDR1 and CDR2: LNHDA, SQIVND (reference sequence). The CDR3 consists of 13 residues.